This T cell receptor beta chain was profiled in a study of T cell responses to AZD1222 COVID-19 vaccine. Background on the study: Second-dose timings of about 4 or about 12 weeks were pooled.

CDR1 and CDR2 from the germline V gene are LNHDA and SQIVND (reference sequence). V was trimmed by 5 bases and J by 0 bases, leaving 8 bases between them. The CDR3 extends over 13 amino acids. Overall study results and limits: White British people made up most donors, females outnumbered males, and clonal diversity was possibly underestimated.

Turning to this clone: Its antigen is unidentified.

Sequencing was performed with immunoSEQ multiplex PCR; in TCRdb, only in-frame clones are kept and a portion is missing. This table has 100,000 to 120,000 clones, 92% appearing once. The sample in question was peripheral blood, obtained on day 0 of AZD1222 vaccination. The V gene is TRBV19, the J gene TRBJ2-7; D remains ambiguous. This receptor was identified in an adult in good health. CDR3 loop: CASSPQSSYEQYF. The CDR3 bases are TGTGCCAGTAGTCCCCAGAGCTCCTACGAGCAGTACTTC.